This T cell receptor (beta chain) is drawn from a study of T cell responses to AZD1222 COVID-19 vaccine. Study-level information: Samples with a second dose at about 4 or about 12 weeks were pooled together.

Study results and limitations: Clonal diversity may have been underestimated, and the donors were mostly white British, with more females than males. CD4 TCRs linked to vaccination spanned spike, dominating at 160-218 and 743-854. The breadth and depth of Spike-specific TCRs increased once two AZD1222 doses had been given.

The CDR3 has 15 amino acids. Germline V gene data show CDR1 as MNHNS and CDR2 as SASEGT. V dropped 3 bases and J dropped 4 bases, with 15 bases sitting between them. Repertoires were generated with immunoSEQ multiplex PCR, while TCRdb's copy carries only in-frame clones and drops some. The sample lists roughly 70,000 clones, 85% occurring once. A word on this clone: The antigen is not known.

The receptor was derived from an adult in good health. This sample comprised peripheral blood, obtained on day 0 of AZD1222 vaccination. V is TRBV6-1 and J is TRBJ1-2, with D uncertain. CDR3 DNA: TGTGCCAGCAGTGAGTCCGGGGTCTGGGTCTATGGCTACACCTTC. The encoded protein is CASSESGVWVYGYTF.